This TCR beta chain was captured in a study of blood T cell repertoires in COVID-19. TCRdb keeps only in-frame clones here, not all; method: immunoSEQ multiplex PCR. The sample holds approximately 300,000 clones, around 90% seen once. Germline CDR1 and CDR2: LGHDT and YNNKEL (reference sequence). The CDR3 runs to 15 residues. V lost 4 bases to trimming and J lost 3 bases, with 14 bases between them. This clonotype was obtained from a man in his sixties who had recovered from COVID-19. Sample: PBMCs or T cells enriched from blood (not recorded which). The chain recombines TRBV3-1 (or the pseudogene TRBV3-2) with TRBJ2-3, with TRBD1 as a possible D gene (6 bases). The CDR3 spells CASSLIQGMTDTQYF. The DNA for the CDR3 is TGTGCCAGCAGCCTTATACAGGGCATGACAGATACGCAGTATTTT.